This T cell receptor (beta chain) is from a study of T cells in narcolepsy. Study-wide background: Donors had narcolepsy type 1 or type 2, or were healthy controls. Overall study findings and caveats: Healthy controls reportedly lacked the autoreactive clonotypes serially found in patients' blood. HCRT-specific and TRIB2-specific autoreactive clonotypes appeared among same-patient CSF and blood CD4+ clonotypes.

V was shortened by 9 bases and J by 4 bases, with 18 bases between the two germline ends. Per germline, CDR1 SNHLY and CDR2 FYNNEI. CDR3 length: 14 residues. Sequenced by immunoSEQ multiplex PCR; TCRdb stores in-frame clones only, minus some. The table lists 30,000 to 40,000 clones, about four fifths of them singletons, with roughly 2% in the top ten. Worth noting for this clone: Its antigen remains unknown.

The chain has TRBV2 and TRBJ1-2; D gene ambiguous. The sequencing input was memory (CD45RA-) CD4+ T cells from blood. The clonotype originates from a human donor in good health. The CDR3, as DNA: TGTGCCAGTACCCCGCGTTCTGAATCCTATGGCTACACCTTC. Protein sequence: CASTPRSESYGYTF. Full variable domain (missing parts from reference TRBV2 and TRBJ1-2): EPEVTQTPSHQVTQMGQEVILRCVPISNHLYFYWYRQILGQKVEFLVSFYNNEISEKSEIFDDQFSVERPDGSNFTLKIRSTKLEDSAMYFCASTPRSESYGYTFGSGTRLTVV.